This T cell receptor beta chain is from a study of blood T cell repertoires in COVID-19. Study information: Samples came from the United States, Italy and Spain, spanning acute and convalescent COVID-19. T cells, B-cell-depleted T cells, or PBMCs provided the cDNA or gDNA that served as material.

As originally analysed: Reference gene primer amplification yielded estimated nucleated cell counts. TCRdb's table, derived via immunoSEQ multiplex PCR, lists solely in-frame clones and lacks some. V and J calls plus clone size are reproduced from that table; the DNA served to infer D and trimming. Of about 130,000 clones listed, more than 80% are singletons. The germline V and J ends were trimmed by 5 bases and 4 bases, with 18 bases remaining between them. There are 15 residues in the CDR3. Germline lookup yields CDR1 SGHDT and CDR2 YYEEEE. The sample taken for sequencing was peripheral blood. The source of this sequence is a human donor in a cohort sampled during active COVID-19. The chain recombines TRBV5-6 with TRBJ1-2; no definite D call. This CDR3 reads CASSLASLGIYGYTF. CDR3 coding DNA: TGTGCCAGCAGTCTAGCTTCATTGGGAATCTATGGCTACACCTTC.